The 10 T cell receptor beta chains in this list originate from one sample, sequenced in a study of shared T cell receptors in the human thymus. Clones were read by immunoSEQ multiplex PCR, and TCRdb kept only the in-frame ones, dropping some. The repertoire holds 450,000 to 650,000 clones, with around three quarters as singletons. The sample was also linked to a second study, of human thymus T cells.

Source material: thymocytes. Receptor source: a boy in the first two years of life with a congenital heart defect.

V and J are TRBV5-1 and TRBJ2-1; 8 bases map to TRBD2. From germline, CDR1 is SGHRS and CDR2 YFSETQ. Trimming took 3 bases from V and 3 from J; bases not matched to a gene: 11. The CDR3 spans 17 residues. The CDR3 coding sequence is TGCGCCAGCAGCTACCTGGAACTAGCGGAGAGCTACAATGAGCAGTTCTTC. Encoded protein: CASSYLELAESYNEQFF.

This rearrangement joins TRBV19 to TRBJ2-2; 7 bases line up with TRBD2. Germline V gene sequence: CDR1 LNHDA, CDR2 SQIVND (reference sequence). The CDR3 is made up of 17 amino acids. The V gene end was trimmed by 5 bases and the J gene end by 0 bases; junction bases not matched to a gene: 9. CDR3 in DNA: TGTGCCAGTAGTCCGCACTCTAGCGGCGCGAACACCGGGGAGCTGTTTTTT. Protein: CASSPHSSGANTGELFF.

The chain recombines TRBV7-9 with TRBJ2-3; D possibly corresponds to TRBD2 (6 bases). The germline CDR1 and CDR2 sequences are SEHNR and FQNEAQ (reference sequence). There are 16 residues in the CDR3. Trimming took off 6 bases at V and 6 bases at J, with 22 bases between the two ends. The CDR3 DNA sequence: TGTGCCAGCAGACGGGGGATTGTTATGAGGGATGATACGCAGTATTTT. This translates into CASRRGIVMRDDTQYF.

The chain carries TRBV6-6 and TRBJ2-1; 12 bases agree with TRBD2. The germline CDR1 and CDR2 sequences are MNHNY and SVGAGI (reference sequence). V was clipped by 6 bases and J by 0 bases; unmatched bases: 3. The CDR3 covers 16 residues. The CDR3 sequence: CASSRTSGISYNEQFF. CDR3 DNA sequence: TGTGCCAGCAGCCGGACTAGCGGGATCTCCTACAATGAGCAGTTCTTC.

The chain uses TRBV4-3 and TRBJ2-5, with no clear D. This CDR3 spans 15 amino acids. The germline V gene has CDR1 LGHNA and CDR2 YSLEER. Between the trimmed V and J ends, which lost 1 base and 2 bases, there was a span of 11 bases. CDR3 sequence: CASSQGQVQQETQYF. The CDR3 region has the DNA TGCGCCAGCAGCCAAGGGCAGGTGCAGCAAGAGACCCAGTACTTC.

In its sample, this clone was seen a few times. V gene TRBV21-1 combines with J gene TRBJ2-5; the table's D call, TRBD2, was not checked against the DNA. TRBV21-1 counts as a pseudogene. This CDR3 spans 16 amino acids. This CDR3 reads CASSEGASGRGETQYF. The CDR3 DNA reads TGTGCCAGCAGCGAAGGGGCTAGCGGGAGGGGGGAGACCCAGTACTTC.

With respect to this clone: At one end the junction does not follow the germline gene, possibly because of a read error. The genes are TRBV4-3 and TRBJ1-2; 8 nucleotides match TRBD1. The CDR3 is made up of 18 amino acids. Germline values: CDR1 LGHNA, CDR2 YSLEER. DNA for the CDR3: TGCGCCAGCGGCCAAGATCGAAGGAGGACAGGGATAGGGTATGGCTACACCTTC. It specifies CASGQDRRRTGIGYGYTF.

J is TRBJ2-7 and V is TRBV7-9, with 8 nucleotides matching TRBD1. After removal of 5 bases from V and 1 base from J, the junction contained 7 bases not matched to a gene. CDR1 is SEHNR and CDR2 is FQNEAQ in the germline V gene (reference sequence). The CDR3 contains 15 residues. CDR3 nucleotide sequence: TGTGCCAGCAGCGCGGACAGGGAAGCTTCCTACGAGCAGTACTTC. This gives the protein CASSADREASYEQYF. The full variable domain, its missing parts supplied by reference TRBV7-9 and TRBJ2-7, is DTGVSQNPRHKITKRGQNVTFRCDPISEHNRLYWYRQTLGQGPEFLTYFQNEAQLEKSRLLSDRFSAERPKGSFSTLEIQRTEQGDSAMYLCASSADREASYEQYFGPGTRLTVT.

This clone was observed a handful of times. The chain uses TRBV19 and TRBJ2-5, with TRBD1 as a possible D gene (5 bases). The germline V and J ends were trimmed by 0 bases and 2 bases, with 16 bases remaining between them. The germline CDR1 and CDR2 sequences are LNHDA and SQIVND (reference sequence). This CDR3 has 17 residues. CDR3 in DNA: TGTGCCAGTAGTATAGATCTATGGTGGGGCGCGCAAGAGACCCAGTACTTC. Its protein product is CASSIDLWWGAQETQYF.

Here the CDR3 reads CAWSVRKQGEEKLFF. CDR3 coding DNA: TGTGCCTGGAGTGTGAGAAAACAGGGAGAGGAAAAACTGTTTTTT. V gene TRBV30 combines with J gene TRBJ1-4; D is perhaps TRBD1 (6 bases). The CDR3 sequence is 15 residues long. Germline lookup yields CDR1 GTSNPN and CDR2 SVGIG (reference sequence). The ends were cut back, 0 bases at V and 8 bases at J, with 16 bases in the middle.